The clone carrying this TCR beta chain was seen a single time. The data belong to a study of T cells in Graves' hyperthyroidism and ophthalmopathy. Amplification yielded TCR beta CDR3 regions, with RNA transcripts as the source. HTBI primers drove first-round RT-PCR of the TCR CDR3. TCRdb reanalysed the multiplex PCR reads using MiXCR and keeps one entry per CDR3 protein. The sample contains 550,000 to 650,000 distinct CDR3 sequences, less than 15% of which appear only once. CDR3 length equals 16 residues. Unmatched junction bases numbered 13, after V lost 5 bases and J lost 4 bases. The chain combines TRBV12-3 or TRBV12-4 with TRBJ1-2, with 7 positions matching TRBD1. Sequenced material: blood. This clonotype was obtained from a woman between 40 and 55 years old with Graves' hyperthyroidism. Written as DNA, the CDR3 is TGTGCCAGCAGTACCGGGACAGAGAGGGATTTCTATGGCTACACCTTC. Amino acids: CASSTGTERDFYGYTF.